This T cell receptor beta chain was recovered during a study of T cell responses to AZD1222 COVID-19 vaccine. Some second doses came at about 4 weeks and others at about 12 weeks; these were pooled. Method: immunoSEQ multiplex PCR; TCRdb's copy keeps in-frame clones and lacks some. This table has 120,000 or so clones, about 86% appearing once. This clone came up once. Its cognate antigen is unknown. Whole-study findings and limits: Females outnumbered males among donors, who were mostly white British; clonal diversity was possibly underestimated.

The CDR3 contains 14 residues. V lost 4 bases and J lost 0, with 6 bases in between. Germline lookup yields CDR1 LGHDT and CDR2 YNNKEL (reference sequence). The rearrangement links TRBV3-1 (or the pseudogene TRBV3-2) to TRBJ1-4, with D possibly being TRBD1 (5 bases). Sequencing was performed on peripheral blood, taken 28 days after the second AZD1222 dose. The TCR was taken from an adult who received the AZD1222 COVID-19 vaccine. As DNA, the CDR3 is TGTGCCAGCAGCCCGACAGCAACTAATGAAAAACTGTTTTTT. Its translation is CASSPTATNEKLFF.